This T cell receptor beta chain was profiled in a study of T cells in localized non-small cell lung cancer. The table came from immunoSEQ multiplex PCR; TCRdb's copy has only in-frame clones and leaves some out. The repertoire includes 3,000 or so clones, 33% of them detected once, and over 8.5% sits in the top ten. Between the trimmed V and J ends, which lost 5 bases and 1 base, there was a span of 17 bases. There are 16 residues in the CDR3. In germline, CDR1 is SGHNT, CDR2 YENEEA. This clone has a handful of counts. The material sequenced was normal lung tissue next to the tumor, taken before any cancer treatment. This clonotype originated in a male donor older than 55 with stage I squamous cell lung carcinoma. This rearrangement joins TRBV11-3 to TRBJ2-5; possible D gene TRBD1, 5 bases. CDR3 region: CASSPGDGHLQETQYF. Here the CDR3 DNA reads TGTGCCAGCAGCCCTGGGGATGGACACCTCCAAGAGACCCAGTACTTC.